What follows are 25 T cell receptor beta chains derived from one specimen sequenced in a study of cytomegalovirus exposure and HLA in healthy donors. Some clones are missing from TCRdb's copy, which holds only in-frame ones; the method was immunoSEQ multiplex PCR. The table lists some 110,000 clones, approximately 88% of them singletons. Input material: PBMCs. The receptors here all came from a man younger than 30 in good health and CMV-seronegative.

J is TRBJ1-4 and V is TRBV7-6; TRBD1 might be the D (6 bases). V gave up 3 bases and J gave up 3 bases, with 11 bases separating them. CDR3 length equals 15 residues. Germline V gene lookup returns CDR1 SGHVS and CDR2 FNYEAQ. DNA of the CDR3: TGTGCCAGCAGCTTCAGGGGTTTATCTAATGAAAAACTGTTTTTT. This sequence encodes CASSFRGLSNEKLFF. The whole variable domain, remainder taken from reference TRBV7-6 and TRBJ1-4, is GAGVSQSPRYKVTKRGQDVALRCDPISGHVSLYWYRQALGQGPEFLTYFNYEAQQDKSGLPNDRFSAERPEGSISTLTIQRTEQRDSAMYRCASSFRGLSNEKLFFGSGTQLSVL.

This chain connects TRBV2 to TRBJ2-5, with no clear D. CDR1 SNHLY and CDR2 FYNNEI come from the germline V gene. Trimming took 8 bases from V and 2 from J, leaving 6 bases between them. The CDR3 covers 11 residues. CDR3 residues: CASLQQETQYF. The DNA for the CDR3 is TGTGCCAGCCTACAGCAAGAGACCCAGTACTTC.

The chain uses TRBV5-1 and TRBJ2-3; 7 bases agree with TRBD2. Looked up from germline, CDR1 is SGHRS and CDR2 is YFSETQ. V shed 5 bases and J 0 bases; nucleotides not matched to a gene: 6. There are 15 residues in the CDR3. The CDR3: CASRPPSGSTDTQYF. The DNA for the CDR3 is TGCGCCAGCAGGCCTCCTAGCGGAAGCACAGATACGCAGTATTTT.

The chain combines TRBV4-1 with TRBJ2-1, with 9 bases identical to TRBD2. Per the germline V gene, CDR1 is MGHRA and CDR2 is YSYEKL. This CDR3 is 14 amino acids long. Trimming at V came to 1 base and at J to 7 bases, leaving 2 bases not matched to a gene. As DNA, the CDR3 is TGCGCCAGCAGCCAAGGGACTAGCGAGAATGAGCAGTTCTTC. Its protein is CASSQGTSENEQFF.

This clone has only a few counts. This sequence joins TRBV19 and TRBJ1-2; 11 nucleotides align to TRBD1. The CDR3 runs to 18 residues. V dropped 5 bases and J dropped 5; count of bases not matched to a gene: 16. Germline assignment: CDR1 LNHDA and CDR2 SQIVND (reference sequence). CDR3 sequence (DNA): TGTGCCAGTAGTCCACGGGACAGGGGGACAATAAGACCTTATGGCTACACCTTC. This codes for CASSPRDRGTIRPYGYTF.

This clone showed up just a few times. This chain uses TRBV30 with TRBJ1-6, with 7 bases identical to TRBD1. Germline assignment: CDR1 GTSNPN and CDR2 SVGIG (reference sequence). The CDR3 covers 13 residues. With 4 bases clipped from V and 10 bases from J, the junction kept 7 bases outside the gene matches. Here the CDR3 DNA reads TGTGCCTGGAAGACAGGGAATGACTCACCCCTCCACTTT. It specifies CAWKTGNDSPLHF.

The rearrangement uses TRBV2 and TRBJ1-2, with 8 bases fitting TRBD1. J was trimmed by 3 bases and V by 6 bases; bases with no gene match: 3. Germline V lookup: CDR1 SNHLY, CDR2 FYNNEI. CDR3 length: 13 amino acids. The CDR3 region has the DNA TGTGCCAGCAGAGCGACAGGGGACTATGGCTACACCTTC. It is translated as CASRATGDYGYTF.

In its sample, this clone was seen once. The CDR3 loop reads CASSFGQGAGEQYF. The CDR3 DNA reads as TGTGCCAGCAGCTTCGGACAGGGGGCCGGAGAGCAGTACTTC. The chain combines TRBV5-4 with TRBJ2-7; 11 positions agree with TRBD1. Trimming at V came to 2 bases and at J to 7 bases, leaving 5 bases not matched to a gene. The germline CDR1 and CDR2 sequences are SGHNT and YYREEE (reference sequence). This CDR3 has 14 residues.

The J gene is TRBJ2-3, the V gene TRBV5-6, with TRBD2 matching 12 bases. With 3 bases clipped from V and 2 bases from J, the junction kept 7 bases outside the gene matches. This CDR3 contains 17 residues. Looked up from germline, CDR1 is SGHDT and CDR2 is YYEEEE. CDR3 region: CASSSRLAGATTDTQYF. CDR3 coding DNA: TGTGCCAGCAGCTCGAGACTAGCGGGGGCTACCACAGATACGCAGTATTTT.

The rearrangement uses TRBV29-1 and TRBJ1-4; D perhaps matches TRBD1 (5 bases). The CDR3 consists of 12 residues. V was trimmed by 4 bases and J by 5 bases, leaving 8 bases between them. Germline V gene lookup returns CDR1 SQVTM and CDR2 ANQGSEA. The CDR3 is CSVGYRNEKLFF. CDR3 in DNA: TGCAGCGTTGGTTACAGGAATGAAAAACTGTTTTTT.

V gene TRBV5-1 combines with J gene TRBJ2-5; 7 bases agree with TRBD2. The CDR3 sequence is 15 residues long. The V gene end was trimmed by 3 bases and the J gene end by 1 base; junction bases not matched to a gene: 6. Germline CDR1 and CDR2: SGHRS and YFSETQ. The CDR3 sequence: CASSWTPSGQETQYF. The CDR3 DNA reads TGCGCCAGCAGCTGGACGCCTAGCGGCCAAGAGACCCAGTACTTC.

The CDR3 DNA reads as TGCGCCAGCAGTCAATGGGACAGGATTATCTGGTTCAAAAACATTCAGTACTTC. This encodes CASSQWDRIIWFKNIQYF. The V gene is TRBV23-1, the J gene TRBJ2-4; 8 nucleotides match TRBD1. TRBV23-1 is given ORF status, its function remaining uncertain. This CDR3 has 18 amino acids. V was clipped by 1 base and J by 3 bases; unmatched bases: 11.

In nucleotides, the CDR3 is TGCGCCAGCAGCACCGGGACAGGGAATGAAAAACTGTTTTTT. Its protein is CASSTGTGNEKLFF. This chain links TRBV5-1 with TRBJ1-4, with TRBD1 matching over 9 bases. V lost 4 bases, J lost 5 bases, and 3 bases stayed unmatched. CDR3 length: 14 residues. Germline V gene data show CDR1 as SGHRS and CDR2 as YFSETQ.

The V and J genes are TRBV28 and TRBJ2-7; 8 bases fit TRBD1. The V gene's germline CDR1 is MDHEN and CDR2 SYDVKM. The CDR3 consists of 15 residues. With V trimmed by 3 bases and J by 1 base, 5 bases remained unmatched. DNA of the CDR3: TGTGCCAGCAGTTTTCCGGGGACAGGTTCCTACGAGCAGTACTTC. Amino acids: CASSFPGTGSYEQYF.

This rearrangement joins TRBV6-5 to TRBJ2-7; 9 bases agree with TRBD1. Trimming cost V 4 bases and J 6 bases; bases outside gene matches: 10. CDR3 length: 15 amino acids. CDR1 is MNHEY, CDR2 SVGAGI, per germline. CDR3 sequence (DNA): TGTGCCAGCAGTTTTCTCGGGACAGGGCAGGCCGAGCAGTACTTC. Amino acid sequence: CASSFLGTGQAEQYF.

DNA for the CDR3: TGTGCCAGCAGCGGGAGACTAGACCAAGAGACCCAGTACTTC. This codes for CASSGRLDQETQYF. The V gene is TRBV7-8, the J gene TRBJ2-5, with D perhaps TRBD2 (6 bases). Between the trimmed V and J ends, which lost 5 bases and 0 bases, there was a span of 10 bases. Germline V gives CDR1 SGHVS, CDR2 FQNEAQ. The CDR3 is 14 residues long.

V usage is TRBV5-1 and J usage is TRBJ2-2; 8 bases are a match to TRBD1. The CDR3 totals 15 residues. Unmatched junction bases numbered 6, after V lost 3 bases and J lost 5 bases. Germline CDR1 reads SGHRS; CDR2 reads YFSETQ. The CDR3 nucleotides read TGCGCCAGCAGCTCGGACAGGGTCTCAACCGGGGAGCTGTTTTTT. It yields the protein CASSSDRVSTGELFF.

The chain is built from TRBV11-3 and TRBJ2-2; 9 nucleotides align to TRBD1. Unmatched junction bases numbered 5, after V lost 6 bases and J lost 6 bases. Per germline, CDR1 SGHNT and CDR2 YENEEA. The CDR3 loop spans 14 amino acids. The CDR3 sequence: CASSSRTGAGELFF. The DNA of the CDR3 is TGTGCCAGCAGTTCCCGGACAGGGGCCGGGGAGCTGTTTTTT.

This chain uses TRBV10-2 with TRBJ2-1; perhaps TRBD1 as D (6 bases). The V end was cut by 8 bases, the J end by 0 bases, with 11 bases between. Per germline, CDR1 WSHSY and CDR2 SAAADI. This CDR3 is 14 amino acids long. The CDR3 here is CASRTGNSYNEQFF. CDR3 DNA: TGCGCCAGCCGAACAGGGAACTCCTACAATGAGCAGTTCTTC.

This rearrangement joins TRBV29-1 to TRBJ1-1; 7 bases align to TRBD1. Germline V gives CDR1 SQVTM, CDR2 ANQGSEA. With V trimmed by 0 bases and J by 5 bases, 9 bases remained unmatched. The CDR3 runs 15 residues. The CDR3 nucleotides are TGCAGCGTTGAAGATCCACAGGGGCAGGGGACTGAAGCTTTCTTT. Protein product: CSVEDPQGQGTEAFF.

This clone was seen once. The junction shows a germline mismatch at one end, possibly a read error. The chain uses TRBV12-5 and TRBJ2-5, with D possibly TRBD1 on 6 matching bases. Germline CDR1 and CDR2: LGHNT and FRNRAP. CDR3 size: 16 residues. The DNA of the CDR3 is TGTGCTAGTGGTCTAGCCCCTCGACAGGACCCAGAGGCCCAGTACTTC. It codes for CASGLAPRQDPEAQYF.

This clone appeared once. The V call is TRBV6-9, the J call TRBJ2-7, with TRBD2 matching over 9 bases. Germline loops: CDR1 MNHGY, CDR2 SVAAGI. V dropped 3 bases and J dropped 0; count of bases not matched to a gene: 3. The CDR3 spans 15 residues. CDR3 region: CASSYKTSGSYEQYF. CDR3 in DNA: TGTGCCAGCAGTTACAAGACTAGCGGCTCCTACGAGCAGTACTTC.

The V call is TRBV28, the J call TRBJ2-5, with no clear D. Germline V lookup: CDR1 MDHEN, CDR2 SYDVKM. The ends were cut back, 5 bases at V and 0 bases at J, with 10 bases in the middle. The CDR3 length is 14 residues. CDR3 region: CASSPIGYQETQYF. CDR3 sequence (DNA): TGTGCCAGCAGTCCGATCGGGTACCAAGAGACCCAGTACTTC. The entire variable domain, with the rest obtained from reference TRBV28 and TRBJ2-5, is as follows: DVKVTQSSRYLVKRTGEKVFLECVQDMDHENMFWYRQDPGLGLRLIYFSYDVKMKEKGDIPEGYSVSREKKERFSLILESASTNQTSMYLCASSPIGYQETQYFGPGTRLLVL.

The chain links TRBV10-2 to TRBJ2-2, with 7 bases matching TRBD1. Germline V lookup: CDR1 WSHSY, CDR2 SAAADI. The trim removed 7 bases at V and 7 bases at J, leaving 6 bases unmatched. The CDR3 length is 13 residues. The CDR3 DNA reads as TGCGCCAGCATTAGGGGGCCCCTCGGGGAGCTGTTTTTT. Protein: CASIRGPLGELFF.

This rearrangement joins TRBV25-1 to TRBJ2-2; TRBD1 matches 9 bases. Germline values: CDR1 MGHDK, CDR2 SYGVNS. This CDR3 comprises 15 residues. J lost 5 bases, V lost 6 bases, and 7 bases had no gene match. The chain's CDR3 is CASRQNRGRTGELFF. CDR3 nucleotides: TGTGCCAGCAGACAAAACAGGGGGCGGACCGGGGAGCTGTTTTTT.